The 18 T cell receptor beta chains listed next were all sequenced from one sample in a study of response to subunit inactivated influenza vaccine. One entry per CDR3 protein, called by TCRdb with MiXCR from the RT-PCR reads. The data contain hundreds of thousands of distinct CDR3 sequences, about an eighth of them seen just once; the ten biggest clones take up around 13%. Source: PBMCs from blood, taken 45 days after vaccination. The receptors were sampled from a man between 45 and 60 years old who received an inactivated influenza vaccine.

The chain links TRBV20-1 to TRBJ2-1, with 10 bases fitting TRBD2. The CDR3 has 14 residues. The junction had 6 bases not matched to a gene; V was cut back by 3 bases and J by 7 bases. CDR1 and CDR2 (germline): DFQATT, SNEGSKA (reference sequence). CDR3 amino acids: CSASRTSGINEQFF. The CDR3 region has the DNA TGCAGTGCTAGCCGTACTAGCGGGATTAATGAGCAGTTCTTC.

This clonotype was recorded many times. The rearrangement uses TRBV29-1 and TRBJ2-3; D uncertain. V lost 4 bases, J lost 1 base, and 6 bases lay in between. Germline V CDR1 and CDR2: SQVTM, ANQGSEA. This CDR3 region has 12 residues. CDR3 in DNA: TGCAGCGTTGTTCACGGCACAGATACGCAGTATTTT. It codes for CSVVHGTDTQYF.

The V and J genes are TRBV20-1 and TRBJ1-5; no clear D. CDR1 and CDR2 from the germline V gene are DFQATT and SNEGSKA (reference sequence). V was pared by 4 bases and J by 0 bases, with 13 bases between. There are 15 residues in the CDR3. The CDR3 spells CSATKMGFSNQPQHF. CDR3 in DNA: TGCAGTGCTACCAAAATGGGGTTTAGCAATCAGCCCCAGCATTTT.

A few counts support this clonotype. The chain is built from TRBV12-3 or TRBV12-4 and TRBJ2-3, with D tentatively TRBD1 (6 bases). The CDR3 consists of 13 residues. Trimming pared 5 bases from V and 4 bases from J, leaving 10 bases between. The CDR3, as DNA: TGTGCCAGCAGTACCTCAGGGGCAGATACGCAGTATTTT. It specifies CASSTSGADTQYF.

This clonotype was observed at least ten times. This rearrangement joins TRBV5-1 to TRBJ2-7, with 8 bases aligning to TRBD2. The CDR3 totals 14 residues. Germline-derived CDR1 and CDR2 are SGHRS and YFSETQ. The ends lost 6 bases at V and 2 bases at J; junction bases unmatched: 7. CDR3 amino acids: CASTITSGTYEQYF. The CDR3 DNA sequence: TGCGCCAGCACCATAACTAGCGGAACCTACGAGCAGTACTTC.

This clonotype was seen only a few times. The chain has TRBV10-3 and TRBJ2-7; D is uncertain. V lost 11 bases, J lost 7 bases, and 15 bases lay in between. Per germline, CDR1 ENHRY and CDR2 SYGVKD. This CDR3 contains 11 residues. CDR3 sequence reads: CAAKTSWEQYF. CDR3 nucleotides: TGTGCCGCCAAGACAAGCTGGGAGCAGTACTTC.

The V call is TRBV7-3, the J call TRBJ2-1; 7 bases are a match to TRBD2. The CDR3 is 15 amino acids. V lost 5 bases, J lost 3 bases, and 7 bases stayed unmatched. CDR1 is SGHTA and CDR2 is FQGTGA in the germline V gene. The CDR3 is CASSRAGTNYNEQFF. The CDR3 DNA follows: TGTGCCAGCAGCCGGGCCGGGACTAACTACAATGAGCAGTTCTTC.

In its sample, this clonotype was seen many times. The chain uses TRBV7-2 and TRBJ2-5; D unresolved. This CDR3 spans 14 amino acids. The germline V gene has CDR1 SGHTA and CDR2 FQGNSA. V lost 0 bases and J 4 bases, leaving 9 bases between the germline ends. This CDR3 reads CASSLARSGETQYF. CDR3 bases: TGTGCCAGCAGCTTAGCGCGGTCTGGAGAGACCCAGTACTTC.

The J gene is TRBJ2-1, the V gene TRBV7-9, with 7 positions matching TRBD2. With V trimmed by 4 bases and J by 13 bases, 4 bases remained unmatched. CDR1 and CDR2 from the germline V gene are SEHNR and FQNEAQ (reference sequence). The CDR3 covers 11 residues. The CDR3: CASSSLAEQFF. In DNA form, the CDR3 reads TGTGCCAGCAGCTCTCTAGCGGAACAGTTCTTC.

This clonotype was counted only a few times. The chain recombines TRBV5-1 with TRBJ2-3; TRBD2 aligns across 11 bases. Germline V gives CDR1 SGHRS, CDR2 YFSETQ. After removal of 4 bases from V and 4 bases from J, the junction contained 8 bases not matched to a gene. The CDR3 is made up of 16 amino acids. CDR3: CASSRSGTSGADTQYF. The CDR3 coding sequence is TGCGCCAGCAGCAGATCCGGGACTAGCGGAGCAGATACGCAGTATTTT.

The rearrangement uses TRBV6-2 or TRBV6-3 and TRBJ2-7; 10 bases agree with TRBD1. V dropped 6 bases and J dropped 1; count of bases not matched to a gene: 15. The CDR3 is 18 amino acids. Germline lookup yields CDR1 MNHEY and CDR2 SVGEGT. The CDR3 coding sequence is TGTGCCAGCAGCCTAGACAGGGGGCGGTCTATCTGGTCCTACGAGCAGTACTTC. Translating it yields CASSLDRGRSIWSYEQYF.

This clonotype was recorded many times. The genes are TRBV20-1 and TRBJ2-3; 11 nucleotides align to TRBD2. This CDR3 is built from 19 residues. V dropped 1 base and J dropped 2; count of bases not matched to a gene: 14. CDR1 is DFQATT and CDR2 is SNEGSKA in the germline V gene (reference sequence). The CDR3: CSARALPGLAAKDTDTQYF. CDR3 bases: TGCAGTGCTAGAGCTCTCCCGGGACTAGCGGCCAAGGACACAGATACGCAGTATTTT.

The CDR3 spells CATFSAGLSTDTQYF. CDR3 DNA sequence: TGTGCCACCTTTTCAGCGGGGCTAAGCACAGATACGCAGTATTTT. The chain has TRBV15 and TRBJ2-3; 7 bases fit TRBD2. The CDR3 covers 15 residues. The V gene end was trimmed by 8 bases and the J gene end by 0 bases; junction bases not matched to a gene: 8. From germline, CDR1 is LNHNV and CDR2 YYDKDF (reference sequence).

V gene TRBV7-2 combines with J gene TRBJ2-7, with D hard to call. The CDR3 totals 15 residues. Between the trimmed V and J ends, which lost 0 bases and 2 bases, there was a span of 11 bases. Germline V lookup: CDR1 SGHTA, CDR2 FQGNSA. CDR3 region: CASSLAGDLAYEQYF. The CDR3 coding sequence is TGTGCCAGCAGCTTAGCAGGAGATTTAGCCTACGAGCAGTACTTC.

J is TRBJ2-1 and V is TRBV19; the match to TRBD2 covers 7 bases. Germline V gene lookup returns CDR1 LNHDA and CDR2 SQIVND (reference sequence). The ends lost 1 base at V and 0 bases at J; junction bases unmatched: 9. This CDR3 spans 18 amino acids. CDR3 protein: CASSIGWRGRASYNEQFF. The CDR3 DNA reads as TGTGCCAGTAGTATAGGATGGCGAGGGAGGGCCTCCTACAATGAGCAGTTCTTC.

The chain recombines TRBV14 with TRBJ2-5, with D uncertain. Germline V CDR1 and CDR2: SGHDN, FVKESK. The CDR3 sequence is 13 residues long. Trimming cost V 0 bases and J 7 bases, with 9 bases left between them. The DNA for the CDR3 is TGTGCCAGCAGCCAAGAATACGTCGGGACCCAGTACTTC. Translation gives CASSQEYVGTQYF.

This clonotype was counted a single time. The V call is TRBV7-9, the J call TRBJ2-1, with TRBD2 as a possible D gene (7 bases). V lost 3 bases and J lost 2, with 17 bases in between. The CDR3 is made up of 17 amino acids. Germline CDR1 and CDR2: SEHNR and FQNEAQ (reference sequence). The CDR3 spells CASSFLGAGEAYNEQFF. In nucleotides, the CDR3 is TGTGCCAGCAGCTTCCTGGGGGCGGGAGAGGCCTACAATGAGCAGTTCTTC.

The J gene is TRBJ2-2, the V gene TRBV30, with unresolved D. The CDR3 is 14 residues long. Germline-derived CDR1 and CDR2 are GTSNPN and SVGIG (reference sequence). Trimming shortened V by 0 bases and J by 0 bases, and 5 bases separated the two germline ends. The CDR3 region is CAWSVGPNTGELFF. CDR3 nucleotides: TGTGCCTGGAGTGTAGGACCGAACACCGGGGAGCTGTTTTTT.